A single sample gave rise to the 3 T cell receptor beta chains below, sequenced in a study of radiotherapy plus CTLA-4 blockade in lung cancer. The data were produced by immunoSEQ multiplex PCR, yet TCRdb's version contains in-frame clones alone and is incomplete. The repertoire consists of tens of thousands of clones, with about 85% occurring once and the leading ten covering roughly a quarter. This specimen consisted of peripheral blood, obtained from a patient treated with radiotherapy plus ipilimumab. The receptors derive from a human donor with non-small cell lung cancer whose response to radiotherapy plus ipilimumab could not be evaluated.

This clone was found a few times. This sequence joins TRBV27 and TRBJ2-1; D not resolved. This CDR3 has 13 residues. Deletions cut 4 bases from V and 6 bases from J, with 10 bases between. Germline V gene data show CDR1 as MNHEY and CDR2 as SMNVEV (reference sequence). CDR3 nucleotide sequence: TGTGCCAGCAGTTCCTTGCTAGTCAATGAGCAGTTCTTC. This gives the protein CASSSLLVNEQFF.

This sequence joins TRBV5-1 and TRBJ1-2; D might be TRBD1 (5 bases). CDR3 length: 16 amino acids. Germline V CDR1 and CDR2: SGHRS, YFSETQ. V lost 0 bases, J lost 4 bases, and 16 bases lay in between. This chain's CDR3 is CASSLGLAGLRYGYTF. In DNA form, the CDR3 reads TGCGCCAGCAGCTTGGGGCTCGCGGGGCTACGCTATGGCTACACCTTC.

The chain joins TRBV19 to TRBJ1-5, with 9 bases that match TRBD1. This CDR3 region has 17 residues. Losses at the gene ends were 6 bases for V and 3 bases for J; bases not matched to a gene: 12. Germline-derived CDR1 and CDR2 are LNHDA and SQIVND (reference sequence). The CDR3, as DNA: TGTGCCAGTAGCAGGGACAGGGCAGCAACGGTCAATCAGCCCCAGCATTTT. This encodes CASSRDRAATVNQPQHF.